This T cell receptor beta chain was documented in a study of cytotoxic CD8 clonotypes in ibrutinib-treated CLL. Study outcomes and limitations: Clonotypes that were public were uncommon, and they contracted or stayed stable on treatment. Clonality at baseline surpassed age-matched healthy donors and tracked circulating CD8+ T-cell counts. Before falling back toward baseline at progression, clonality had risen at the time of ibrutinib response.

Trimming pared 3 bases from V and 5 bases from J, leaving 13 bases between. From germline, CDR1 is LNHDA and CDR2 SQIVND (reference sequence). The CDR3 has 14 residues. Sequencing sought depths of 1 in 200,000 to 1 in 1 million T cells. Sequencing used immunoSEQ multiplex PCR; TCRdb keeps in-frame clones, though not all of them. The repertoire includes some 200,000 clones, over 60% of them detected once, and 13% sits in the top ten. Points on this clone: Its specificity is unknown.

The chain employs TRBV19 and TRBJ1-2; weak D call: TRBD1 (5 bases). The input for sequencing was PBMCs, taken after 24 months of ibrutinib treatment. This clonotype originated in a human donor with chronic lymphocytic leukemia. The CDR3 nucleotides are TGTGCCAGTAGTATGATGGGGCTAACTTATGGCTACACCTTC. Translating it yields CASSMMGLTYGYTF.